Below, 7 T cell receptor beta chains from the same sample are listed, as sequenced in a study of PD-L1 blockade in urothelial cancer. Clones were read by immunoSEQ multiplex PCR, and TCRdb kept only the in-frame ones, dropping some. The table has 40,000 or so clones, roughly 87% seen once. Sequenced material: PBMCs, taken around atezolizumab (anti-PD-L1) treatment. Every receptor here comes from a man in his 70s with urothelial cancer.

The genes are TRBV6-4 and TRBJ2-1, with D unresolved. CDR1 is MRHNA and CDR2 is SNTAGT in the germline V gene. The V end lost 3 bases, the J end lost 3 bases, and 12 bases lay between the germline ends. The CDR3 has 15 residues. The CDR3, as DNA: TGTGCCAGCAGTGAAGCTGGGCAGAGCTACAATGAGCAGTTCTTC. It encodes CASSEAGQSYNEQFF.

The chain uses TRBV15 and TRBJ1-1; 10 nucleotides match TRBD1. V lost 4 bases and J lost 4; bases outside the gene matches: 6. Germline CDR1 LNHNV, CDR2 YYDKDF (reference sequence). This CDR3 region has 15 residues. DNA for the CDR3: TGTGCCACCAGCACGACAGGGGGCTTGAGCACTGAAGCTTTCTTT. This codes for CATSTTGGLSTEAFF.

The chain combines TRBV7-2 with TRBJ2-7, with D perhaps matching TRBD2 (6 bases). This CDR3 is built from 15 residues. Germline V lookup: CDR1 SGHTA, CDR2 FQGNSA. Trimming shortened V by 1 base and J by 6 bases, and 16 bases separated the two germline ends. CDR3: CASSLEFGGGLEQYF. The CDR3, as DNA: TGTGCCAGCAGCTTAGAATTCGGGGGTGGGCTCGAGCAGTACTTC.

The chain couples TRBV6-6 to TRBJ1-2, with TRBD1 as a possible D gene (5 bases). This CDR3 is 13 amino acids long. The V end was cut by 1 base, the J end by 6 bases, with 9 bases between. Germline CDR1 MNHNY, CDR2 SVGAGI (reference sequence). This CDR3 is CASSYFQGNGYTF. Here the CDR3 DNA reads TGTGCCAGCAGTTACTTTCAGGGAAATGGCTACACCTTC.

The chain links TRBV15 to TRBJ2-1; the D gene is possibly TRBD2 (6 bases). V shed 1 base and J shed 10 bases, with 17 bases lying between them. Germline-derived CDR1 and CDR2 are LNHNV and YYDKDF (reference sequence). CDR3 length equals 15 residues. Here the CDR3 DNA reads TGTGCCACCAGCAGAGTGCGGGGTCACGGCGGCGAGCAGTTCTTC. Protein product: CATSRVRGHGGEQFF.

This clone was picked up a small number of times. The V and J genes are TRBV28 and TRBJ1-1, with 10 nucleotides matching TRBD1. The V gene's germline CDR1 is MDHEN and CDR2 SYDVKM. Trimming removed 8 bases from V and 12 bases from J; junction bases left unmatched: 6. This CDR3 has 11 amino acids. The CDR3 loop reads CASRQGAAPFF. In DNA, the CDR3 is TGTGCCAGCCGACAGGGGGCCGCACCTTTCTTT.

The rearrangement uses TRBV7-2 and TRBJ1-2; TRBD1 aligns across 9 bases. The V segment lost 5 bases and the J segment 8 bases; nucleotides outside the gene matches: 9. Germline loops: CDR1 SGHTA, CDR2 FQGNSA. The CDR3 is 14 amino acids. CDR3 sequence reads: CASSPLQGAIGYTF. The CDR3 region has the DNA TGTGCCAGCAGCCCACTACAGGGGGCGATCGGCTACACCTTC.